This T cell receptor (beta chain) was retrieved from a study of tissue T cells after allogeneic stem cell transplantation. Study-level points and caveats: The patient cohort was small and clinically heterogeneous, with limited sampling depth. Shared clones across patients were few; motif clustering revealed tissue-specific shared signatures. Only a limited share of tissue TCRs appeared in blood or spleen.

Regarding this clone: Its antigen is currently unknown. Gene names and germline match the mouse. The missing CDR3 end, 1 residue past where the read stops, is filled in from the germline J gene.

The sample's time point: mouse harvest day 14 after allogeneic transplant. Mouse grafts combined 10^7 T-cell-depleted bone marrow cells with 10^6 splenic CD5+ T cells. Tissues came from B6→BALB/c major-mismatch GVHD mice at day 7 or 14. Generated by immunoSEQ multiplex PCR, the TCRdb table keeps only in-frame clones and is missing some. The sample holds approximately 4,700 clones; about 30% are singletons and the top ten take 8.9%. V shed 4 bases and J shed 8 bases, with 9 bases lying between them. The CDR3 contains 13 residues. Germline V CDR1 and CDR2: SNHLY, FYNGKV (reference sequence). The rearrangement joins TRBV3 to TRBJ1-6, with D possibly TRBD1 on 6 matching bases. TRBJ1-6 is sorted into the ORF group, with uncertain function. The TCR was taken from a female BALB/c mouse given C57BL/6 T cells with graft-versus-host disease after an allogeneic hematopoietic cell transplant. The specimen was skin. CDR3 region: CASSSGVDSPLYF. CDR3 DNA, as far as it was read: TGTGCCAGCAGCTCAGGGGTGGATTCGCCCCTCTAC.